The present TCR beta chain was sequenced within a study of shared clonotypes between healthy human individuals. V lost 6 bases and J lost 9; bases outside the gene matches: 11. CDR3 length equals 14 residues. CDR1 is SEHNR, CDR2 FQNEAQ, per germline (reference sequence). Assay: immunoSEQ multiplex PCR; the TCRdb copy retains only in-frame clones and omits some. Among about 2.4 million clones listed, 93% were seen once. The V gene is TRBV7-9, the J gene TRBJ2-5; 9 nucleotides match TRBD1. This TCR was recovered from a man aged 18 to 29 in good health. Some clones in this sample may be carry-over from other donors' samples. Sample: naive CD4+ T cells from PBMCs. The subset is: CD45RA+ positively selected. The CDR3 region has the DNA TGTGCCAGCAGTTGGACAGGGGCGACAATGTCCCAGTACTTC. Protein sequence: CASSWTGATMSQYF.